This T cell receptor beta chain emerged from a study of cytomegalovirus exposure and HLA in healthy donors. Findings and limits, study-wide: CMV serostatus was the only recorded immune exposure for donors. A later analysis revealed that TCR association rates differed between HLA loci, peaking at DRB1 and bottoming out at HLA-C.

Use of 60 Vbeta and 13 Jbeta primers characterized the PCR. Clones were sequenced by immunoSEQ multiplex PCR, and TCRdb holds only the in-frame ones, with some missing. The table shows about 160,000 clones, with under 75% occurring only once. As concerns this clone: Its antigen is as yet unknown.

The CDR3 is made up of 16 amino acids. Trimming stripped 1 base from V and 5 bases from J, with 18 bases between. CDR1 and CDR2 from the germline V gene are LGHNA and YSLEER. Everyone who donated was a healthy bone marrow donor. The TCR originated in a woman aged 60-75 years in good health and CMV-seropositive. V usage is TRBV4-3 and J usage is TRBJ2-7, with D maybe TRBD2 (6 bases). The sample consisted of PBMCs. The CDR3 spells CASSQGRGGRVDEQYF. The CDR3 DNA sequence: TGCGCCAGCAGCCAAGGGAGGGGAGGCAGGGTGGACGAGCAGTACTTC.